This TCR beta chain is drawn from a study of tumor-infiltrating lymphocytes in primary liver carcinoma. Study-wide background: Those sampled were patients whose primary liver carcinoma was treated by surgical resection. Spanning 4.2 to 10 cm, the tumors were T1-T3 N0M0.

Notes on this clonotype: The antigen remains unidentified. Just one base apart from a much larger clone, this may be a read error. The conserved final phenylalanine or tryptophan is absent from the CDR3, which likely points to a read error.

A constant-region primer primed TCR beta cDNA synthesis from 400 to 550 ng of total RNA. Employing slightly modified ARM-PCR, three nested multiplex PCR rounds were run, and these gave rise to the TCR beta libraries. The opening two PCR rounds, ten to eleven cycles each, paired TRBV1-TRBV30 forward primers with a C-beta reverse primer. From the multiplex PCR reads, TCRdb called clonotypes with MiXCR, one entry per CDR3 protein. Among 300,000 to 400,000 distinct CDR3 sequences listed, almost 65% were seen once. This CDR3 spans 12 amino acids. Germline V gives CDR1 MNHNS, CDR2 SASEGT. V lost 1 base to trimming and J lost 11 bases, with 11 bases between them. Study-level results: Tumors and blood were compared for top-250-clone fraction, and tumors had the significantly higher value (p = 0.039).

Germline DNA was also extracted, with blood RNA taken from unsorted whole blood. Patients showed chronic HBV infection and an absence of prior treatment. The receptor comes from a man in his forties with primary liver carcinoma and hepatitis B virus infection. This chain connects TRBV6-1 to TRBJ1-1; a weak D match, TRBD1 (6 bases). Material: peripheral blood. The CDR3 bases are TGTGCCAGCAGTGAAGTCAGGGGTGGGGCTTTCTCT. Protein sequence: CASSEVRGGAFS.